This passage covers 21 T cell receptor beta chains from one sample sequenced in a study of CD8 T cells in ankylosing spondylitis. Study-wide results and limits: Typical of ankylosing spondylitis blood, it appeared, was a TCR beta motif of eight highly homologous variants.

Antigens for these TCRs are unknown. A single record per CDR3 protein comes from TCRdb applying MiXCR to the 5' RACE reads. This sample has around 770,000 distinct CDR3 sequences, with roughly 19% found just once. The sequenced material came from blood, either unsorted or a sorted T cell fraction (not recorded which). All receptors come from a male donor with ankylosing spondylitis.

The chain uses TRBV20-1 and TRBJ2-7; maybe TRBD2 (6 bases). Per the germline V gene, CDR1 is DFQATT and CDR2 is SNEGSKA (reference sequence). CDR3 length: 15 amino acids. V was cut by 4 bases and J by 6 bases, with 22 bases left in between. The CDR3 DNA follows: TGCAGTGCTATCAGACGGGACTCCGGTCTGCTCGAGCAGTACTTC. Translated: CSAIRRDSGLLEQYF.

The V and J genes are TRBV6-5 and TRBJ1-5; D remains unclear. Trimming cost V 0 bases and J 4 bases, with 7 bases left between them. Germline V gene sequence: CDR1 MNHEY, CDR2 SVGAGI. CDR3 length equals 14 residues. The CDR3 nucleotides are TGTGCCAGCAGTTACTCGAGCACGAATCAGCCCCAGCATTTT. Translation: CASSYSSTNQPQHF.

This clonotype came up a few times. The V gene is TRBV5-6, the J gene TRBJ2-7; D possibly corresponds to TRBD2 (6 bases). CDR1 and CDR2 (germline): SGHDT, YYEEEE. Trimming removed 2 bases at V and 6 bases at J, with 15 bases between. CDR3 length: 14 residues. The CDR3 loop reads CASSLSGGTPEQYF. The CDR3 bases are TGTGCCAGCAGCTTATCCGGCGGGACTCCCGAGCAGTACTTC.

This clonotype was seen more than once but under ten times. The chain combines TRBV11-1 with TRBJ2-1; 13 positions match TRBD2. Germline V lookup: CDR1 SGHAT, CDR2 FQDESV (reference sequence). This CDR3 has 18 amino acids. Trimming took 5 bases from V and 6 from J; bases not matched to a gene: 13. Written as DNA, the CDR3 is TGTGCCAGCAGCCCGGGACTAGCGGGGATCTCTCGGGGCAATGAGCAGTTCTTC. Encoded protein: CASSPGLAGISRGNEQFF.

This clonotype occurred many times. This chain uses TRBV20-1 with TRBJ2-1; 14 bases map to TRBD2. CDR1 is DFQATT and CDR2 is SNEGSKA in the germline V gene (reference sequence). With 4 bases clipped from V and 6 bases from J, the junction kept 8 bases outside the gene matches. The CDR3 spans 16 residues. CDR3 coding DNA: TGCAGTGCTAAGGGACTAGCGGGAGTCAGGGCCAATGAGCAGTTCTTC. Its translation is CSAKGLAGVRANEQFF.

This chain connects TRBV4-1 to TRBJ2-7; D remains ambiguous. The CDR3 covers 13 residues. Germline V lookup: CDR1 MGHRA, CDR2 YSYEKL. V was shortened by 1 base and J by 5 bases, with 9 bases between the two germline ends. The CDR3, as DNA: TGCGCCAGCAGCCAAGCGGGCGGTAACGAGCAGTACTTC. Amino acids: CASSQAGGNEQYF.

CDR3 sequence: CASSTGQITNTGELFF. The DNA of the CDR3 is TGCGCCAGCAGCACGGGACAGATAACGAACACCGGGGAGCTGTTTTTT. V is TRBV5-1 and J is TRBJ2-2; 7 bases agree with TRBD1. The CDR3 is 16 amino acids. J gave up 0 bases and V 4 bases, and 6 bases lay outside the gene matches. Germline CDR1 and CDR2: SGHRS and YFSETQ.

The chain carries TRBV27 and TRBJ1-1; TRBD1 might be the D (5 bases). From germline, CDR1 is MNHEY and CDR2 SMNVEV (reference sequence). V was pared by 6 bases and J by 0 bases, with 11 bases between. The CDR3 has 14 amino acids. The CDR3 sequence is CASRPTEMNTEAFF. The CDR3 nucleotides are TGTGCCAGCAGACCGACAGAAATGAACACTGAAGCTTTCTTT.

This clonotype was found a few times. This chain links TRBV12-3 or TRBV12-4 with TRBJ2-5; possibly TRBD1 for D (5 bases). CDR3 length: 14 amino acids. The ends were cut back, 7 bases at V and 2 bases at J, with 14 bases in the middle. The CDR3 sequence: CASTDPTDQETQYF. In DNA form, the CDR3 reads TGTGCCAGCACCGACCCGACAGATCAAGAGACCCAGTACTTC.

The CDR3, as DNA: TGTGCCAGCAGTCTCTGGGACAGGCTACCTCAGCCCCAGCATTTT. Translating gives CASSLWDRLPQPQHF. The chain links TRBV12-3 or TRBV12-4 to TRBJ1-5; 8 bases fit TRBD1. This CDR3 is built from 15 residues. Unmatched junction bases numbered 9, after V lost 5 bases and J lost 6 bases.

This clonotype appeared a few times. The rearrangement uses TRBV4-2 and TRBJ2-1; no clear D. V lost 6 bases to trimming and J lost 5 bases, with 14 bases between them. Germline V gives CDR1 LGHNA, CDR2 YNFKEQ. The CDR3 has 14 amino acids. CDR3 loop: CASSLEGFDNEQFF. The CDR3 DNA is TGTGCCAGCAGTTTAGAAGGGTTTGACAATGAGCAGTTCTTC.

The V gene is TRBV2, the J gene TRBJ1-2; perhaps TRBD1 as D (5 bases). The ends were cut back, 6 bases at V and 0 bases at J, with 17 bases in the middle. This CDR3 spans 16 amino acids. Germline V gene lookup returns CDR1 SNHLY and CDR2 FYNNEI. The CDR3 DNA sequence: TGTGCCAGCAGGACCTCCCGGGGCATTTCTAACTATGGCTACACCTTC. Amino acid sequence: CASRTSRGISNYGYTF.

The CDR3 sequence: CSARDPEEHYGYTF. The CDR3 DNA reads as TGCAGTGCTAGAGATCCGGAGGAGCACTATGGCTACACCTTC. The J gene is TRBJ1-2, the V gene TRBV20-1; D is unclear. The CDR3 covers 14 residues. V was trimmed by 0 bases and J by 3 bases, leaving 11 bases between them. Germline V gene lookup returns CDR1 DFQATT and CDR2 SNEGSKA (reference sequence).

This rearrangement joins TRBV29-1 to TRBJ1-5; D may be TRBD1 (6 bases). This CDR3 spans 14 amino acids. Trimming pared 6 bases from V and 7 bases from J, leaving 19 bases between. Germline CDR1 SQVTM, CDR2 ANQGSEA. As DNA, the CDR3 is TGCAGCGTCGGCCCGGGGGGAGGGGGACAGCCCCAGCATTTT. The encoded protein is CSVGPGGGGQPQHF. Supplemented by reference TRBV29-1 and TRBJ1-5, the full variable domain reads SAVISQKPSRDICQRGTSLTIQCQVDSQVTMMFWYRQQPGQSLTLIATANQGSEATYESGFVIDKFPISRPNLTFSTLTVSNMSPEDSSIYLCSVGPGGGGQPQHFGDGTRLSIL.

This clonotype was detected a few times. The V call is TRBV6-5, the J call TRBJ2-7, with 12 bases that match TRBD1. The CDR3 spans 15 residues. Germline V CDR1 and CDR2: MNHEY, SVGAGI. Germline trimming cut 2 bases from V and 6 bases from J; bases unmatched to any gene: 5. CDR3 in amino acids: CASSYAGDRGREQYF. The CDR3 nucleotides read TGTGCCAGCAGTTACGCTGGGGACAGGGGGCGCGAGCAGTACTTC.

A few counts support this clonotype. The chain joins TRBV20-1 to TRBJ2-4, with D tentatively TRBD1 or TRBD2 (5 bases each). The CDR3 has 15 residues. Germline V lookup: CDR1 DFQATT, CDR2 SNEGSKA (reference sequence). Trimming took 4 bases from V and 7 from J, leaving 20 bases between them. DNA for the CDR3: TGCAGTGCTACCCGCCCGGGACCGAGGGAGAACATTCAGTACTTC. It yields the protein CSATRPGPRENIQYF.

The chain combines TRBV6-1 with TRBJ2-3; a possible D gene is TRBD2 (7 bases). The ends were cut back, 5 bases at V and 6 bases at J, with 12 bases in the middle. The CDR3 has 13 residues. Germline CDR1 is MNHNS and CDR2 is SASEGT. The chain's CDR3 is CASSPWGGDTQYF. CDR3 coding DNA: TGTGCCAGCAGTCCCTGGGGGGGCGATACGCAGTATTTT.

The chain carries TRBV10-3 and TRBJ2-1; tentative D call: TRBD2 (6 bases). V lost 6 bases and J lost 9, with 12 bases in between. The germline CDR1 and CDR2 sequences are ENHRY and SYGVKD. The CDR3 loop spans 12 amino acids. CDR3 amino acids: CAIRTRDFEQFF. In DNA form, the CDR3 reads TGTGCCATCAGGACGCGGGACTTTGAGCAGTTCTTC.

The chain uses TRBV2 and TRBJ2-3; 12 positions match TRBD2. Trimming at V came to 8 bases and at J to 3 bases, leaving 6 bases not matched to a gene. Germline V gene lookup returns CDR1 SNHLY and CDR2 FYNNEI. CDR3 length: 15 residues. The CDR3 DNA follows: TGTGCCAGCCGGATGACTAGCGGGAGTACAGATACGCAGTATTTT. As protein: CASRMTSGSTDTQYF.

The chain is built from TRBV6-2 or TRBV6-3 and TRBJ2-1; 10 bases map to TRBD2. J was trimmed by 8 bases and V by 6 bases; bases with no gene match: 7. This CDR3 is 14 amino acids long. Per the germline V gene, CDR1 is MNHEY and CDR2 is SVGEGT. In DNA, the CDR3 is TGTGCCAGCAGAAATAGCGGGAGGCGGGATGAGCAGTTCTTC. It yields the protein CASRNSGRRDEQFF.

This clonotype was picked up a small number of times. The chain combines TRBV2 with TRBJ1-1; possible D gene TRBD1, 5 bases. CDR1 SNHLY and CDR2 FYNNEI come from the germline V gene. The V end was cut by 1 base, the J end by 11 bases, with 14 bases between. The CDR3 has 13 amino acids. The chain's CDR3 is CASSEGTGVRAFF. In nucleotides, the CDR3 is TGTGCCAGCAGTGAAGGAACAGGAGTGAGGGCTTTCTTT.